The clone carrying this TCR beta chain was detected only once. The entry originates in a study of blood T cell repertoires in COVID-19. During active infection, Seattle patients enrolled and were then monitored through disease. TCRdb's table, derived via immunoSEQ multiplex PCR, lists solely in-frame clones and lacks some. This sample has around 140,000 clones, with roughly 89% found just once. In germline, CDR1 is SGHVS, CDR2 FQNEAQ. This CDR3 has 15 residues. V was cut by 2 bases and J by 5 bases, with 12 bases left in between. V is TRBV7-8 and J is TRBJ1-4; D is possibly TRBD1 (5 bases). Sequenced material: peripheral blood. This clonotype was sampled from a man aged 55 to 69 with COVID-19, enrolled during active disease. The CDR3 DNA follows: TGTGCCAGCAGCTTACCTCGGGGGGGAAATGAAAAACTGTTTTTT. Amino acids: CASSLPRGGNEKLFF.